This entry is about one T cell receptor beta chain. Its specificity is not known. These data come from a study of beta chain features in type 1 diabetes. In the study overall: Age, gender and cell yields were alike across patients and healthy donors.

Sorting produced populations that all topped 98% purity. The CDR3 has 14 residues. V lost 4 bases, J lost 2 bases, and 9 bases lay in between. Per the germline V gene, CDR1 is SGHTA and CDR2 is FQGTGA. The study's findings and limits: There was a moderate but significant shortening of TCRB CDR3s in all four CD4+ subsets of Type 1 diabetes patients. VDJ junctions from patients with type 1 diabetes contained fewer insertions and more deletions.

TCRB transcripts that were expressed got sequenced, as all of the isolated RNA had been reverse transcribed. Clones were read by immunoSEQ multiplex PCR, and TCRdb kept only the in-frame ones, dropping some. Seen here are hundreds of thousands of clones, about an eighth observed once, and the top ten hold less than 0.025%. Sequencing used naive CD4+ T cells from blood. The genes are TRBV7-3 and TRBJ1-3; unclear D gene. This clonotype originated in a man between 18 and 35 years old with type 1 diabetes. DNA of the CDR3: TGTGCCAGCAGCTCCCCGGGAGCTGGAAACACCATATATTTT. Translated: CASSSPGAGNTIYF. Full variable domain (rest looked up from reference TRBV7-3 and TRBJ1-3): GAGVSQTPSNKVTEKGKYVELRCDPISGHTALYWYRQSLGQGPEFLIYFQGTGAADDSGLPNDRFFAVRPEGSVSTLKIQRTERGDSAVYLCASSSPGAGNTIYFGEGSWLTVV.